The 11 T cell receptor beta chains below come from one sample, sequenced in a study of Ad26.COV2.S vaccination and SARS-CoV-2 variants. Sequenced by immunoSEQ multiplex PCR; TCRdb stores in-frame clones only, minus some. The sample has more than 250,000 clones, roughly 86% seen once; the top ten hold approximately 3.4%. Treatment of the sample: roughly 20 received Ad26.COV2.S at low or high dose, single or two shots; 5 received placebo; per-sample allocation not given. Samples analyzed were those drawn on day 63 after the first vaccine or placebo injection. The sequenced sample was peripheral blood, obtained in a trial of Ad26.COV2.S vaccine versus placebo. The receptor set was obtained from a person aged 18-60 years who received the Ad26.COV2.S COVID-19 vaccine or a placebo.

The rearrangement uses TRBV12-3 or TRBV12-4 and TRBJ1-1, with a weak D call TRBD1 (6 bases). This CDR3 has 13 amino acids. V lost 6 bases and J lost 5, with 13 bases in between. For the CDR3, the DNA is TGTGCCAGCAGCTACAGGGATTGGACTGAAGCTTTCTTT. It is translated as CASSYRDWTEAFF.

The count of this clone is one. The gene calls are TRBV9 and TRBJ2-5; 12 bases map to TRBD2. The length of the CDR3 is 18 residues. Germline-derived CDR1 and CDR2 are SGDLS and YYNGEE. V trimming: 0 bases; J trimming: 2 bases; junction bases outside the gene matches: 8. The CDR3 DNA is TGTGCCAGCAGCGTAGCTTCCCTAGCGGGGGGGCGACAAGAGACCCAGTACTTC. Translation gives CASSVASLAGGRQETQYF.

The chain employs TRBV18 and TRBJ2-5, with D perhaps given as TRBD1 or TRBD2 (7 bases each). CDR1 is KGHSH, CDR2 LQKENI, per germline. This CDR3 region has 14 residues. V was trimmed by 4 bases and J by 5 bases, leaving 14 bases between them. The CDR3 DNA follows: TGTGCCAGCTCACAGAGACAGGGAGGGGAGACCCAGTACTTC. This codes for CASSQRQGGETQYF.

J is TRBJ2-7 and V is TRBV7-2; 9 bases map to TRBD2. The length of the CDR3 is 17 residues. Germline values: CDR1 SGHTA, CDR2 FQGNSA. The V segment lost 5 bases and the J segment 4 bases; nucleotides outside the gene matches: 15. The chain's CDR3 is CASSHFLGAGGTYEQYF. CDR3 coding DNA: TGTGCCAGCAGCCACTTCCTTGGGGCGGGGGGGACGTACGAGCAGTACTTC.

The genes are TRBV29-1 and TRBJ2-5; 7 bases are shared with TRBD2. Germline-derived CDR1 and CDR2 are SQVTM and ANQGSEA. There are 14 residues in the CDR3. The junction had 13 bases not matched to a gene; V was cut back by 7 bases and J by 5 bases. The CDR3 DNA is TGCAGCGGGCAGACTAGCCCTGGGGAGGAGACCCAGTACTTC. Translation gives CSGQTSPGEETQYF. The full variable domain, its missing parts supplied by reference TRBV29-1 and TRBJ2-5, is SAVISQKPSRDICQRGTSLTIQCQVDSQVTMMFWYRQQPGQSLTLIATANQGSEATYESGFVIDKFPISRPNLTFSTLTVSNMSPEDSSIYLCSGQTSPGEETQYFGPGTRLLVL.

V and J are TRBV19 and TRBJ1-2; D call uncertain. CDR3 length: 15 amino acids. With 7 bases removed from V and 1 base from J, the gap between germline ends came to 16 bases. Germline V gene lookup returns CDR1 LNHDA and CDR2 SQIVND (reference sequence). The CDR3 spells CASITNEYLNYGYTF. DNA for the CDR3: TGTGCCAGTATAACAAACGAATACCTTAACTATGGCTACACCTTC.

The sample holds one count of this clone. The gene calls are TRBV6-2 or TRBV6-3 and TRBJ1-1; the D gene is possibly TRBD1 (6 bases). Germline CDR1 reads MNHEY; CDR2 reads SVGEGT. V was clipped by 0 bases and J by 2 bases, with 7 bases between them. This CDR3 region has 14 residues. CDR3 loop: CASSYSQGNTEAFF. The CDR3, as DNA: TGTGCCAGCAGTTACTCACAGGGTAACACTGAAGCTTTCTTT.

The rearrangement links TRBV27 to TRBJ2-1; the match to TRBD1 covers 7 bases. The length of the CDR3 is 21 residues. V gave up 6 bases and J gave up 0 bases; unmatched junction bases: 23. Germline values: CDR1 MNHEY, CDR2 SMNVEV (reference sequence). The CDR3 nucleotides read TGTGCCAGCAGACCCATCGGGACAGACTACGTTCTGGGCTTCTCCTACAATGAGCAGTTCTTC. It translates to CASRPIGTDYVLGFSYNEQFF.

In this sample, this clone turned up a few times. The rearrangement joins TRBV2 to TRBJ1-5; D gene ambiguous. CDR1 SNHLY and CDR2 FYNNEI come from the germline V gene. The V and J ends lost 3 bases and 3 bases respectively, with 15 bases between them. The CDR3 has 16 amino acids. The CDR3 loop reads CASSESSLTYNQPQHF. The DNA for the CDR3 is TGTGCCAGCAGTGAGAGTTCGTTGACTTACAATCAGCCCCAGCATTTT.

The CDR3 DNA reads TGTGCCAGCTCACCACCGCAGGGGCAAAGGGATGAGCAGTTCTTC. This codes for CASSPPQGQRDEQFF. The chain carries TRBV18 and TRBJ2-1; D possibly corresponds to TRBD1 (6 bases). Looked up from germline, CDR1 is KGHSH and CDR2 is LQKENI. The CDR3 spans 15 residues. Trimming took off 0 bases at V and 8 bases at J, with 14 bases between the two ends.

This chain connects TRBV18 to TRBJ1-3; 11 bases agree with TRBD1. The junction had 15 bases not matched to a gene; V was cut back by 2 bases and J by 6 bases. This CDR3 has 19 amino acids. Germline assignment: CDR1 KGHSH and CDR2 LQKENI. For the CDR3, the DNA is TGTGCCAGCTCACCATTTACGCTTTCGACGGGACAGGGGGTAAACACCATATATTTT. Protein product: CASSPFTLSTGQGVNTIYF.